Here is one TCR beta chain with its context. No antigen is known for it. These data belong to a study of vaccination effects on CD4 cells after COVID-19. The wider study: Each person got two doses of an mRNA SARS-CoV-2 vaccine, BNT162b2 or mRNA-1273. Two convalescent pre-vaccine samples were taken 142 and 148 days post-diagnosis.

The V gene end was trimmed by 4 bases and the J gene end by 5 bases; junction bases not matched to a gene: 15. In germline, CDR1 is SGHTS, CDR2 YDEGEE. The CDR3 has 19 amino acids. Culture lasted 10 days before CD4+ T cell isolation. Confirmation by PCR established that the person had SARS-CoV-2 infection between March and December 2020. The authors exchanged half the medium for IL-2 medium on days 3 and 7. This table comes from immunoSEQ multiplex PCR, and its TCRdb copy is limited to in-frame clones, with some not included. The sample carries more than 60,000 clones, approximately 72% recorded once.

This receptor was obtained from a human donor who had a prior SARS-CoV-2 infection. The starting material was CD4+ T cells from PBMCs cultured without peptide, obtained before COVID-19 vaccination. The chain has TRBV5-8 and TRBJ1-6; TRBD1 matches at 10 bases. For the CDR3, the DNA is TGTGCCAGCAGCCCCCAACGACCGGGACAGGGGAGGAATAATTCACCCCTCCACTTT. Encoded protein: CASSPQRPGQGRNNSPLHF. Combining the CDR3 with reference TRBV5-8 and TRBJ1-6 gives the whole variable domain EAGVTQSPTHLIKTRGQQATLRCSPISGHTSVYWYQQALGLGLQFLLWYDEGEERNRGNFPPRFSGRQFPNYSSELNVNALELEDSALYLCASSPQRPGQGRNNSPLHFGNGTRLTVT.